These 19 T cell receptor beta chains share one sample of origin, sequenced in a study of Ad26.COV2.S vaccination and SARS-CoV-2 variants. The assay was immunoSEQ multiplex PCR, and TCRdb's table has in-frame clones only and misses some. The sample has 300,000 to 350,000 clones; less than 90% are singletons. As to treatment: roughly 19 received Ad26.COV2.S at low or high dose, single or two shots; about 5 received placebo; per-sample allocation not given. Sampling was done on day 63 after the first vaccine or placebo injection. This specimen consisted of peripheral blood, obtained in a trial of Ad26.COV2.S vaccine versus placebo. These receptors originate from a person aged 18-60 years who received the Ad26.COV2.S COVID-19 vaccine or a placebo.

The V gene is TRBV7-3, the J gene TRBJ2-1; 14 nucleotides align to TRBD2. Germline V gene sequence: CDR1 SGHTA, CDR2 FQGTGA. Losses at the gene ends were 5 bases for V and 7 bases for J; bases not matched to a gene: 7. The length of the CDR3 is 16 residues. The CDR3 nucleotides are TGTGCCAGCAGCCTATCGGGACTAGCGGGGGTGAATGAGCAGTTCTTC. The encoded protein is CASSLSGLAGVNEQFF.

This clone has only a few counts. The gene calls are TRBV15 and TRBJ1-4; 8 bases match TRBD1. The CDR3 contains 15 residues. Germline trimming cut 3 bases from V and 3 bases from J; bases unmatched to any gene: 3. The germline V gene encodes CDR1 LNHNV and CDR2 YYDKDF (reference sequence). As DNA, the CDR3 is TGTGCCACCAGCAGGGACAGGGCACCTAATGAAAAACTGTTTTTT. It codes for CATSRDRAPNEKLFF. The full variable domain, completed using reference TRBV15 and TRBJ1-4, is DAMVIQNPRYQVTQFGKPVTLSCSQTLNHNVMYWYQQKSSQAPKLLFHYYDKDFNNEADTPDNFQSRRPNTSFCFLDIRSPGLGDTAMYLCATSRDRAPNEKLFFGSGTQLSVL.

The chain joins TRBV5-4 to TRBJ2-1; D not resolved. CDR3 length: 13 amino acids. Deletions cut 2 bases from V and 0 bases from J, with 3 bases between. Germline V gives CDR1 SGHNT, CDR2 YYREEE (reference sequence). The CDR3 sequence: CASSFPSYNEQFF. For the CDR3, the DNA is TGTGCCAGCAGCTTCCCCTCCTACAATGAGCAGTTCTTC.

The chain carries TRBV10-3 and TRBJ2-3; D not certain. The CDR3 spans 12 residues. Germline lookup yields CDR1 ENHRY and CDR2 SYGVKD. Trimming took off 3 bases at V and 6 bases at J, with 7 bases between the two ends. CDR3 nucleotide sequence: TGTGCCATCAGTGATAATACGGATACGCAGTATTTT. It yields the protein CAISDNTDTQYF.

The CDR3 sequence: CASRKQGTTGNTIYF. The CDR3 nucleotides read TGTGCCAGCAGGAAGCAGGGGACTACCGGAAACACCATATATTTT. V gene TRBV6-5 combines with J gene TRBJ1-3; a possible D gene is TRBD1 (6 bases). The V gene's germline CDR1 is MNHEY and CDR2 SVGAGI. The CDR3 has 15 amino acids. The ends were cut back, 6 bases at V and 4 bases at J, with 16 bases in the middle.

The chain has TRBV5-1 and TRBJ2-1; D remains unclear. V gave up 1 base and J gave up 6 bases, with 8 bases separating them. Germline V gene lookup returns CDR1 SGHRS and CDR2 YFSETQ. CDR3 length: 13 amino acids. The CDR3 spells CASSLFVSNEQFF. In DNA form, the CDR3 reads TGCGCCAGCAGCTTGTTTGTTAGCAATGAGCAGTTCTTC.

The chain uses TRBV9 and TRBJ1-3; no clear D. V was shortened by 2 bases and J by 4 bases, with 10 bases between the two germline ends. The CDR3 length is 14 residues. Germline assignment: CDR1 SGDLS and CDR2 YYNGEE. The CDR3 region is CASSVGERGNTIYF. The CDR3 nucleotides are TGTGCCAGCAGCGTTGGGGAAAGGGGAAACACCATATATTTT.

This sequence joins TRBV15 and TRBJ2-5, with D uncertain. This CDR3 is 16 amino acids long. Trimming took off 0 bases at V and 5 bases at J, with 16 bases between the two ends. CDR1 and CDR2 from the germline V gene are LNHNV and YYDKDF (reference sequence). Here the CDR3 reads CATSRDHSQLSETQYF. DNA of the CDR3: TGTGCCACCAGCAGAGATCATAGTCAGCTTTCGGAGACCCAGTACTTC.

The CDR3 bases are TGTGCCAGTAGTGCGATGGAGACCCAGTACTTC. Protein: CASSAMETQYF. This chain joins TRBV19 and TRBJ2-5; D not certain. Germline V lookup: CDR1 LNHDA, CDR2 SQIVND (reference sequence). The CDR3 consists of 11 residues. Trimming pared 5 bases from V and 5 bases from J, leaving 6 bases between.

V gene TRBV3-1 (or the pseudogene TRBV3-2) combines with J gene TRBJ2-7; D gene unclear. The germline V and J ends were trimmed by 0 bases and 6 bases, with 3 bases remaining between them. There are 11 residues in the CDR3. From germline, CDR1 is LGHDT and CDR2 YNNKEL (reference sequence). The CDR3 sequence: CASSQEAEQYF. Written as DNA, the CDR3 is TGTGCCAGCAGCCAAGAGGCCGAGCAGTACTTC.

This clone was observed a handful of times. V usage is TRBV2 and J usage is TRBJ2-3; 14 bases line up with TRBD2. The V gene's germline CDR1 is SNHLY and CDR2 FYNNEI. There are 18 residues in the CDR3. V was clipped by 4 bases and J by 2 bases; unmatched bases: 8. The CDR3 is CASSGGLAGATITDTQYF. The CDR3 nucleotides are TGTGCCAGCAGTGGGGGACTAGCGGGGGCAACTATCACAGATACGCAGTATTTT.

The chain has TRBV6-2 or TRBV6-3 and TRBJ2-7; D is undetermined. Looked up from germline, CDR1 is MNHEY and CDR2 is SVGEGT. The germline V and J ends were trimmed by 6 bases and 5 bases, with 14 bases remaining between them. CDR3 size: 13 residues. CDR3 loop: CASSQFKSDEQYF. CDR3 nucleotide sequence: TGTGCCAGCAGCCAATTTAAGTCCGACGAGCAGTACTTC.

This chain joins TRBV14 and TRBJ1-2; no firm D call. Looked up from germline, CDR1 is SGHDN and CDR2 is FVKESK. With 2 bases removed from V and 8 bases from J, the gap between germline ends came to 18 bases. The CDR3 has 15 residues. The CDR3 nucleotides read TGTGCCAGCAGCCAAAGCGGGATCCCAGGTTCGGGCTACACCTTC. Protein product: CASSQSGIPGSGYTF. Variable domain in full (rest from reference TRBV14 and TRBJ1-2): EAGVTQFPSHSVIEKGQTVTLRCDPISGHDNLYWYRRVMGKEIKFLLHFVKESKQDESGMPNNRFLAERTGGTYSTLKVQPAELEDSGVYFCASSQSGIPGSGYTFGSGTRLTVV.

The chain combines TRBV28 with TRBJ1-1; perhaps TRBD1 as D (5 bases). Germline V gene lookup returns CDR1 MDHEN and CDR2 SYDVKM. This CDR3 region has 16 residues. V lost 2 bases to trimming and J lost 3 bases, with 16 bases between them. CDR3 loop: CASSLGGVLVDTEAFF. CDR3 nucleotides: TGTGCCAGCAGTTTAGGGGGGGTGCTGGTGGACACTGAAGCTTTCTTT.

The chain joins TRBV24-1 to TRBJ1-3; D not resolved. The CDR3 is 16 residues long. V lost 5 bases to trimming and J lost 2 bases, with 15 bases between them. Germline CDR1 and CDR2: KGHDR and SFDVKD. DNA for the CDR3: TGTGCCACCAGTGTTCTCCCCGGGCCGGCTGGAAACACCATATATTTT. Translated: CATSVLPGPAGNTIYF.

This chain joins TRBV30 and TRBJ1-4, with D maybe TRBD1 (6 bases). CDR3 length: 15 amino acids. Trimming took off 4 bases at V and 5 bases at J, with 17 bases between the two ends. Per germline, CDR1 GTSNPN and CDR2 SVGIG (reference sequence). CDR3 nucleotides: TGTGCCTGGACCCGTGGCTCCCAGGGGAATGAAAAACTGTTTTTT. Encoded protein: CAWTRGSQGNEKLFF. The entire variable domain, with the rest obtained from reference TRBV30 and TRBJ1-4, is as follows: SQTIHQWPATLVQPVGSPLSLECTVEGTSNPNLYWYRQAAGRGLQLLFYSVGIGQISSEVPQNLSASRPQDRQFILSSKKLLLSDSGFYLCAWTRGSQGNEKLFFGSGTQLSVL.

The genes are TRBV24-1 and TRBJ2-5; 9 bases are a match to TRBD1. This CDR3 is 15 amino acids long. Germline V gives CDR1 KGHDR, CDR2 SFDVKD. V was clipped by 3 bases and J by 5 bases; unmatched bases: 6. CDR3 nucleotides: TGTGCCACCAGTGATGGGGGACAGGGAAAGGAGACCCAGTACTTC. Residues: CATSDGGQGKETQYF.

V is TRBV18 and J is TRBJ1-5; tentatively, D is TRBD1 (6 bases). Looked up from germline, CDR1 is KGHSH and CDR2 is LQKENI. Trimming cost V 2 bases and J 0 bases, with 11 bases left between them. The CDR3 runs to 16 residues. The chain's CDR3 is CASSPSGTTSNQPQHF. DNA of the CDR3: TGTGCCAGCTCACCATCCGGGACAACTAGCAATCAGCCCCAGCATTTT.

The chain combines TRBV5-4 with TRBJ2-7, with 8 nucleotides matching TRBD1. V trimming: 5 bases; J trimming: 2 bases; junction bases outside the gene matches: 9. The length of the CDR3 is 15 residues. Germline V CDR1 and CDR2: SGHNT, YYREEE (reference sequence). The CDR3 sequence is CASSRGQGRAYEQYF. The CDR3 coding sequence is TGTGCCAGCAGTCGTGGACAGGGAAGGGCCTACGAGCAGTACTTC.